Listed here are 30 T cell receptor beta chains from one sample, sequenced in a study of blood T cell repertoires in COVID-19. Method: immunoSEQ multiplex PCR; TCRdb's copy keeps in-frame clones and lacks some. The profile shows 150,000 to 200,000 clones, roughly 82% of them singletons. Sequenced input: peripheral blood. The receptors were sampled from a woman in her thirties with acute or convalescent COVID-19.

This chain links TRBV12-3 or TRBV12-4 with TRBJ2-2; tentative D call: TRBD2 (6 bases). CDR3 length equals 12 residues. The germline V and J ends were trimmed by 6 bases and 7 bases, with 9 bases remaining between them. DNA of the CDR3: TGTGCCAGCAGGACGGGAGACGGGGAGCTGTTTTTT. It is translated as CASRTGDGELFF.

The chain links TRBV30 to TRBJ2-7, with no clear D. The CDR3 covers 11 residues. In germline, CDR1 is GTSNPN, CDR2 SVGIG (reference sequence). Trimming pared 2 bases from V and 1 base from J, leaving 3 bases between. The CDR3 spells CAWSSSYEQYF. The CDR3 DNA reads as TGTGCCTGGAGTTCATCCTACGAGCAGTACTTC.

The V call is TRBV7-9, the J call TRBJ2-3; 7 bases agree with TRBD1. Trimming took 6 bases from V and 0 from J; bases not matched to a gene: 3. This CDR3 contains 14 residues. Germline CDR1 is SEHNR and CDR2 is FQNEAQ (reference sequence). The CDR3 protein is CASRGGTSTDTQYF. Here the CDR3 DNA reads TGTGCCAGCAGAGGGGGCACTAGCACAGATACGCAGTATTTT.

This clone was seen once. The gene calls are TRBV19 and TRBJ2-5, with 13 bases lining up with TRBD2. The V gene end was trimmed by 6 bases and the J gene end by 4 bases; junction bases not matched to a gene: 5. The CDR3 spans 15 residues. Germline values: CDR1 LNHDA, CDR2 SQIVND (reference sequence). The CDR3 sequence: CASSSGLAGLETQYF. CDR3 nucleotide sequence: TGTGCCAGTAGCTCGGGACTAGCGGGACTAGAGACCCAGTACTTC.

The J gene is TRBJ1-2, the V gene TRBV28; a weak D match, TRBD1 (5 bases). Germline CDR1 reads MDHEN; CDR2 reads SYDVKM. The CDR3 covers 11 residues. Trimming removed 6 bases at V and 8 bases at J, with 10 bases between. CDR3 DNA: TGTGCCAGCAGCAAAGGGGTCGGCTACACCTTC. This codes for CASSKGVGYTF.

The V and J genes are TRBV6-5 and TRBJ1-1; D not certain. The CDR3 extends over 13 amino acids. V dropped 6 bases and J dropped 1 base, with 9 bases sitting between them. Germline V gives CDR1 MNHEY, CDR2 SVGAGI. The CDR3 spells CASRSEQNTEAFF. In DNA, the CDR3 is TGTGCCAGCAGAAGTGAACAGAACACTGAAGCTTTCTTT.

This chain connects TRBV28 to TRBJ2-1; no clear D. V gave up 7 bases and J gave up 1 base, with 5 bases separating them. The CDR3 runs 12 residues. Germline CDR1 is MDHEN and CDR2 is SYDVKM. The CDR3 reads CASTGSYNEQFF. The CDR3 bases are TGTGCCAGCACGGGTTCCTACAATGAGCAGTTCTTC.

The genes are TRBV6-5 and TRBJ1-2; the D gene is possibly TRBD1 (6 bases). The V and J ends lost 5 bases and 0 bases respectively, with 10 bases between them. The CDR3 has 14 residues. Germline CDR1 MNHEY, CDR2 SVGAGI. CDR3 nucleotides: TGTGCCAGCAGTACTGGACAGACTAACTATGGCTACACCTTC. Encoded protein: CASSTGQTNYGYTF.

The J gene is TRBJ1-1, the V gene TRBV6-2 or TRBV6-3; D call uncertain. The CDR3 length is 17 residues. Germline values: CDR1 MNHEY, CDR2 SVGEGT. The V and J ends lost 2 bases and 2 bases respectively, with 18 bases between them. For the CDR3, the DNA is TGTGCCAGCAGTTACGAGGCAGCCTCTCTTATCAACACTGAAGCTTTCTTT. As protein: CASSYEAASLINTEAFF.

The chain links TRBV5-1 to TRBJ2-5; D is unclear. V lost 0 bases, J lost 3 bases, and 9 bases lay in between. The CDR3 is made up of 14 amino acids. Looked up from germline, CDR1 is SGHRS and CDR2 is YFSETQ. This CDR3 reads CASSLGIAKETQYF. The CDR3 DNA sequence: TGCGCCAGCAGCTTGGGTATTGCGAAAGAGACCCAGTACTTC.

This chain links TRBV19 with TRBJ1-5; tentatively, D is TRBD1 (5 bases). Trimming took 7 bases from V and 0 from J, leaving 22 bases between them. The CDR3 sequence is 18 residues long. Germline V gene lookup returns CDR1 LNHDA and CDR2 SQIVND (reference sequence). The CDR3 sequence: CASKSSPSRVGSNQPQHF. CDR3 DNA sequence: TGTGCCAGTAAGTCTAGTCCCTCCAGGGTTGGTAGCAATCAGCCCCAGCATTTT.

The gene calls are TRBV10-3 and TRBJ2-1; possibly TRBD2 for D (6 bases). The CDR3 runs to 15 residues. The germline gives CDR1 ENHRY, CDR2 SYGVKD. V was clipped by 7 bases and J by 16 bases, with 29 bases between them. CDR3 coding DNA: TGTGCCATCATGGGGGACTCCGAGACTGGGACCTCTTACTTCTTC. This translates into CAIMGDSETGTSYFF.

The chain couples TRBV5-4 to TRBJ1-6; weak D call: TRBD1 (6 bases). V lost 4 bases and J lost 1, with 12 bases in between. The CDR3 extends over 16 amino acids. The V gene's germline CDR1 is SGHNT and CDR2 YYREEE (reference sequence). The CDR3 DNA follows: TGTGCCAGCAGCCCGACAGGTCCTTCCTATAATTCACCCCTCCACTTT. Translating it yields CASSPTGPSYNSPLHF.

The chain employs TRBV28 and TRBJ2-1; 11 nucleotides agree with TRBD2. Per the germline V gene, CDR1 is MDHEN and CDR2 is SYDVKM. The CDR3 covers 17 residues. Germline trimming cut 4 bases from V and 4 bases from J; bases unmatched to any gene: 9. For the CDR3, the DNA is TGTGCCAGCAGTTCAATACGACTAGCGGGAAGGTACAATGAGCAGTTCTTC. It yields the protein CASSSIRLAGRYNEQFF.

This clone was observed a few times. The chain recombines TRBV15 with TRBJ1-6, with D possibly being TRBD1 (6 bases). CDR3 length: 15 amino acids. Germline CDR1 reads LNHNV; CDR2 reads YYDKDF (reference sequence). The V end lost 3 bases, the J end lost 0 bases, and 6 bases lay between the germline ends. Here the CDR3 DNA reads TGTGCCACCAGCAGGGACAGCTCCTATAATTCACCCCTCCACTTT. Residues: CATSRDSSYNSPLHF.

The chain employs TRBV28 and TRBJ1-1; 8 bases fit TRBD1. Germline assignment: CDR1 MDHEN and CDR2 SYDVKM. The V segment lost 3 bases and the J segment 5 bases; nucleotides outside the gene matches: 11. The CDR3 loop spans 16 amino acids. The CDR3 region has the DNA TGTGCCAGCAGTTTTAGGCCAGGGGGCGGGTATACTGAAGCTTTCTTT. As protein: CASSFRPGGGYTEAFF. Full variable domain (outside the CDR3, taken from reference TRBV28 and TRBJ1-1): DVKVTQSSRYLVKRTGEKVFLECVQDMDHENMFWYRQDPGLGLRLIYFSYDVKMKEKGDIPEGYSVSREKKERFSLILESASTNQTSMYLCASSFRPGGGYTEAFFGQGTRLTVV.

The J gene is TRBJ1-1, the V gene TRBV28; 10 bases agree with TRBD1. The germline V gene has CDR1 MDHEN and CDR2 SYDVKM. The CDR3 is 17 amino acids. The trim removed 6 bases at V and 3 bases at J, leaving 13 bases unmatched. The CDR3 is CASSPRQGAGVDTEAFF. Here the CDR3 DNA reads TGTGCCAGCAGCCCTCGACAGGGGGCTGGTGTGGACACTGAAGCTTTCTTT.

This chain joins TRBV5-6 and TRBJ1-2; TRBD1 matches at 9 bases. The CDR3 sequence is 12 residues long. Per the germline V gene, CDR1 is SGHDT and CDR2 is YYEEEE. J lost 11 bases, V lost 4 bases, and 6 bases had no gene match. The CDR3 DNA follows: TGTGCCAGCAGCCAAAGGGACAGGGTATACACCTTC. This sequence encodes CASSQRDRVYTF.

This clone showed up just once. The chain combines TRBV7-9 with TRBJ2-5; unclear D gene. V lost 6 bases and J lost 9, with 17 bases in between. This CDR3 is built from 13 residues. Germline V gene sequence: CDR1 SEHNR, CDR2 FQNEAQ (reference sequence). DNA of the CDR3: TGTGCCAGCAGTCGCACAGAGTCCCTATCCCAGTACTTC. This gives the protein CASSRTESLSQYF.

The chain links TRBV5-1 to TRBJ2-7; TRBD1 is a possible D gene (6 bases). Germline loops: CDR1 SGHRS, CDR2 YFSETQ. This CDR3 is 13 amino acids long. V lost 4 bases, J lost 2 bases, and 10 bases lay in between. CDR3 protein: CASSSQGTYEQYF. The CDR3 nucleotides read TGCGCCAGCAGCAGCCAGGGGACCTACGAGCAGTACTTC.

This clone was counted once. V usage is TRBV27 and J usage is TRBJ2-1, with D possibly TRBD1 on 5 matching bases. The CDR3 sequence is 14 residues long. Deletions cut 0 bases from V and 6 bases from J, with 9 bases between. Germline V CDR1 and CDR2: MNHEY, SMNVEV (reference sequence). The DNA of the CDR3 is TGTGCCAGCAGTTTATCACGACAGATCAATGAGCAGTTCTTC. Amino acids: CASSLSRQINEQFF.

The J gene is TRBJ2-2, the V gene TRBV11-3; D is ambiguous. CDR1 and CDR2 from the germline V gene are SGHNT and YENEEA. The CDR3 has 11 residues. Trimming took off 7 bases at V and 6 bases at J, with 6 bases between the two ends. CDR3 sequence (DNA): TGTGCCAGCATGGAGTCCGGGGAGCTGTTTTTT. Translation gives CASMESGELFF.

V usage is TRBV4-3 and J usage is TRBJ1-5, with D unresolved. The V end was cut by 5 bases, the J end by 6 bases, with 11 bases between. This CDR3 comprises 13 residues. Germline V CDR1 and CDR2: LGHNA, YSLEER. The chain's CDR3 is CASSSSRFQPQHF. CDR3 nucleotides: TGCGCCAGCAGCTCAAGCCGGTTTCAGCCCCAGCATTTT.

The gene calls are TRBV5-1 and TRBJ2-7, with 8 bases fitting TRBD1. CDR1 is SGHRS, CDR2 YFSETQ, per germline. J was trimmed by 5 bases and V by 0 bases; bases with no gene match: 7. The CDR3 is 15 residues long. In DNA, the CDR3 is TGCGCCAGCAGCTTGGTGGGCCAGGGGGCGAACGAGCAGTACTTC. Its translation: CASSLVGQGANEQYF.

The rearrangement uses TRBV7-8 and TRBJ1-2; tentatively, D is TRBD1 (6 bases). The CDR3 loop spans 14 amino acids. CDR1 and CDR2 from the germline V gene are SGHVS and FQNEAQ. V lost 7 bases to trimming and J lost 4 bases, with 16 bases between them. The chain's CDR3 is CASMRTATSYGYTF. The DNA for the CDR3 is TGTGCCAGCATGAGGACAGCGACTTCCTATGGCTACACCTTC.

This chain uses TRBV1 with TRBJ1-4; the tabulated D call, TRBD1, remains unverified against the DNA. TRBV1 is recorded as a pseudogene. The CDR3 spans 15 residues. CDR3 nucleotides: TGCACCAGCCCGGGACAGGGGCAGACTAATGAAAAACTGTTTTTT. Translated, it gives CTSPGQGQTNEKLFF.

This chain connects TRBV10-3 to TRBJ2-1, with 7 bases matching TRBD1. V dropped 0 bases and J dropped 7; count of bases not matched to a gene: 6. Germline loops: CDR1 ENHRY, CDR2 SYGVKD. This CDR3 comprises 15 residues. Written as DNA, the CDR3 is TGTGCCATCAGTGAGTCGACAGGGAAGGGGAATGAGCAGTTCTTC. Its protein product is CAISESTGKGNEQFF.

This chain joins TRBV6-5 and TRBJ2-3; 11 positions agree with TRBD2. Unmatched junction bases numbered 9, after V lost 6 bases and J lost 10 bases. There are 14 residues in the CDR3. The germline gives CDR1 MNHEY, CDR2 SVGAGI. CDR3 sequence: CASRLAGGRSAQYF. The CDR3 nucleotides read TGTGCCAGCAGGCTAGCGGGAGGTCGTAGTGCGCAGTATTTT.

This clone was observed a few times. The chain joins TRBV6-2 or TRBV6-3 to TRBJ2-7; TRBD2 agrees at 11 bases. Germline V gives CDR1 MNHEY, CDR2 SVGEGT. The trim removed 0 bases at V and 5 bases at J, leaving 18 bases unmatched. The CDR3 is made up of 20 amino acids. CDR3: CASSYSLGRLAGGASNEQYF. Here the CDR3 DNA reads TGTGCCAGCAGTTACTCGTTGGGGCGGCTAGCGGGAGGTGCCAGCAACGAGCAGTACTTC.

This clone showed up just once. V gene TRBV5-1 combines with J gene TRBJ1-1; D is possibly TRBD1 (5 bases). Trimming removed 5 bases at V and 3 bases at J, with 11 bases between. Germline assignment: CDR1 SGHRS and CDR2 YFSETQ. The CDR3 contains 13 residues. The CDR3 DNA reads as TGCGCCAGCAGGGTCAGGGAGGACACTGAAGCTTTCTTT. Its protein is CASRVREDTEAFF.